The source of this T cell receptor beta chain is a study of shared clonotypes between healthy human individuals. Deletions cut 0 bases from V and 6 bases from J, with 14 bases between. This CDR3 contains 15 residues. Repertoires were generated with immunoSEQ multiplex PCR, while TCRdb's copy carries only in-frame clones and drops some. This table has 2 million to 3 million clones, 80% to 95% appearing once. This clonotype was obtained from a man between 18 and 35 years old in good health. Some clones in this sample may be carry-over from other donors' samples. The sequencing input was naive CD4+ T cells from PBMCs. Noted subset: CD45RA+ positively selected. The chain couples TRBV23-1 to TRBJ1-2, with D possibly being TRBD1 (5 bases). TRBV23-1 is filed as an ORF, its function uncertain. The CDR3 DNA reads TGCGCCAGCAGTCAATCAGGGGAAGTGGTGGATGGCTACACCTTC. Its protein is CASSQSGEVVDGYTF.